Each of the 20 T cell receptor beta chains below was sequenced from the same sample in a study of monozygotic twins with inflammatory bowel disease. TCRdb reprocessed the 5' RACE reads, with one entry per CDR3 protein and no DNA. The table lists some 100,000 distinct CDR3 sequences, with around an eighth in the top ten. Sample: blood. These receptors were taken from a human donor with ulcerative colitis or Crohn's disease, or a healthy co-twin of an affected twin (not recorded which).

The rearrangement links TRBV6-5 to TRBJ1-1. The germline V gene encodes CDR1 MNHEY and CDR2 SVGAGI. This CDR3 contains 15 residues. The CDR3 protein is CASSYFGREGTEAFF.

The chain has TRBV11-1 and TRBJ2-1; TCRdb names TRBD2, which stays unverified in the absence of DNA. This CDR3 spans 18 amino acids. The germline V gene encodes CDR1 SGHAT and CDR2 FQDESV (reference sequence). The CDR3 loop is CASRDISSVAGTYNEQFF. Full variable domain (rest looked up from reference TRBV11-1 and TRBJ2-1): EAEVAQSPRYKITEKSQAVAFWCDPISGHATLYWYRQILGQGPELLVQFQDESVVDDSQLPKDRFSAERLKGVDSTLKIQPAELGDSAMYLCASRDISSVAGTYNEQFFGPGTRLTVL.

The rearrangement uses TRBV7-2 and TRBJ2-1; TCRdb names TRBD1, which stays unverified in the absence of DNA. The CDR3 totals 14 residues. CDR1 is SGHTA and CDR2 is FQGNSA in the germline V gene. The CDR3 spells CASSRQGAGNEQFF.

This chain uses TRBV10-3 with TRBJ1-1. CDR1 and CDR2 from the germline V gene are ENHRY and SYGVKD. CDR3 length: 14 residues. This chain's CDR3 is CAISESVRPAEAFF.

The chain combines TRBV18 with TRBJ2-1. The CDR3 consists of 16 residues. In germline, CDR1 is KGHSH, CDR2 LQKENI. Here the CDR3 reads CASSPPRERFYNEQFF.

The chain combines TRBV7-2 with TRBJ2-3; lacking DNA, the TRBD2 call made by TCRdb goes unchecked. The length of the CDR3 is 18 residues. CDR1 is SGHTA and CDR2 is FQGNSA in the germline V gene. CDR3 residues: CASSLARTSGGATDTQYF.

V and J are TRBV13 and TRBJ1-6; TCRdb designates TRBD1, a call that cannot be tested without DNA. The CDR3 loop spans 14 amino acids. Germline CDR1 PRHDT, CDR2 FYEKMQ (reference sequence). CDR3 sequence reads: CASSSDRGNSPLHF.

The chain joins TRBV28 to TRBJ2-1; as DNA is missing, the TRBD2 call by TCRdb cannot be tested. CDR1 is MDHEN, CDR2 SYDVKM, per germline. The CDR3 has 17 residues. The CDR3 reads CASSLRAASGGYNEQFF.

The chain couples TRBV28 to TRBJ2-2; checking the TCRdb D call of TRBD2 is not possible without DNA. The germline V gene has CDR1 MDHEN and CDR2 SYDVKM. CDR3 length: 14 amino acids. The CDR3 protein is CASSPSGGIGELFF.

V and J are TRBV20-1 and TRBJ1-1. Germline lookup yields CDR1 DFQATT and CDR2 SNEGSKA (reference sequence). CDR3 length equals 13 residues. This CDR3 is CSASTWSGTEAFF.

The V and J genes are TRBV29-1 and TRBJ1-1. Per germline, CDR1 SQVTM and CDR2 ANQGSEA. This CDR3 contains 12 residues. CDR3: CSVAGVNTEAFF.

This rearrangement joins TRBV5-1 to TRBJ2-2; TCRdb lists TRBD1, though no DNA is available to test this call. This CDR3 is 14 amino acids long. Germline V gene data show CDR1 as SGHRS and CDR2 as YFSETQ. CDR3 in amino acids: CASSLEVSGGELFF.

This sequence joins TRBV4-2 and TRBJ2-1; TCRdb returns TRBD2, unconfirmable since there is no DNA. This CDR3 comprises 15 residues. Per the germline V gene, CDR1 is LGHNA and CDR2 is YNFKEQ. CDR3 amino acids: CASSPLAGGRNEQFF.

The V gene is TRBV5-1, the J gene TRBJ1-1. CDR1 and CDR2 (germline): SGHRS, YFSETQ. The CDR3 has 15 residues. CDR3 sequence reads: CASSGELSTTTEAFF.

The chain is built from TRBV27 and TRBJ1-1; TCRdb's D gene call, TRBD1, goes unchecked for lack of DNA. CDR3 length equals 13 residues. The germline gives CDR1 MNHEY, CDR2 SMNVEV (reference sequence). CDR3: CAFPPPMNTEAFF.

The V and J genes are TRBV5-4 and TRBJ2-1. CDR1 and CDR2 (germline): SGHNT, YYREEE (reference sequence). The CDR3 has 15 amino acids. The CDR3 sequence is CASSLDSGLGNEQFF.

The V gene is TRBV24-1, the J gene TRBJ1-5. Germline V CDR1 and CDR2: KGHDR, SFDVKD. The CDR3 spans 15 residues. The CDR3 here is CATSDPTAGNQPQHF.

The gene calls are TRBV27 and TRBJ2-3; the D gene TCRdb calls, TRBD2, cannot be checked with no DNA. This CDR3 is 16 amino acids long. Germline loops: CDR1 MNHEY, CDR2 SMNVEV (reference sequence). CDR3 sequence reads: CASSFIAAGGTDTQYF.

The genes are TRBV2 and TRBJ1-1; TCRdb's D call, TRBD1, is unchecked because there is no DNA. The CDR3 contains 14 residues. CDR1 and CDR2 (germline): SNHLY, FYNNEI. This CDR3 is CASSLGQRNTEAFF.

The chain joins TRBV20-1 to TRBJ2-7. CDR1 is DFQATT and CDR2 is SNEGSKA in the germline V gene (reference sequence). There are 15 residues in the CDR3. CDR3 protein: CSARSYGLSLYEQYF.